This T cell receptor beta chain is drawn from a study of blood T cell repertoires in COVID-19. Study as a whole: Sources were T cells, B-cell-depleted T cells, or PBMCs; the material itself was cDNA or gDNA.

Methods used by the authors: Reference gene primer amplification gave estimated nucleated cell counts. The method was immunoSEQ multiplex PCR; TCRdb's version includes in-frame clones alone and lacks a portion of them. From that table come the V and J calls and clone size; the DNA was used to work out D and trimming. The sample records some 150,000 clones, around 76% being singletons. The CDR3 totals 17 residues. Germline lookup yields CDR1 SGHTA and CDR2 FQGNSA. V was clipped by 1 base and J by 4 bases; unmatched bases: 6. The V and J genes are TRBV7-2 and TRBJ2-5; TRBD2 agrees at 13 bases. Material for sequencing was peripheral blood. The source is a man between 60 and 75 years old with acute or convalescent COVID-19. CDR3 loop: CASSLGLAGGITETQYF. The DNA for the CDR3 is TGTGCCAGCAGCTTAGGACTAGCGGGAGGTATAACAGAGACCCAGTACTTC.